Included here is one T cell receptor (beta chain) sequence, with context. What it recognizes is unknown. V dropped 5 bases and J dropped 10 bases, with 15 bases sitting between them. The CDR3 contains 13 residues. CDR1 and CDR2 from the germline V gene are PRHDT and FYEKMQ (reference sequence). The data derive from a study of T cells in Graves' hyperthyroidism and ophthalmopathy. The investigators amplified TCR beta CDR3 regions from RNA transcripts. TCR CDR3 regions were first amplified by RT-PCR with HTBI primers. One entry per CDR3 protein, called by TCRdb with MiXCR from the multiplex PCR reads. The table includes a few hundred thousand distinct CDR3 sequences, roughly 13% detected once. Graves' hyperthyroidism was deemed stable absent ophthalmopathy progression within 18 months. The study left out patients who had uncontrolled infection, other autoimmune disease, pregnancy or lactation. The study, taken as a whole, reports: Blood also contained most expanded thyroid clonotypes above 0.001. Through a model of 13 V-J features, ophthalmopathy was separated from stable hyperthyroidism.

Input material: blood. V is TRBV13 and J is TRBJ2-4, with D perhaps matching TRBD1 or TRBD2 (7 bases each). The sequence came from a woman between 18 and 29 years old with Graves' hyperthyroidism. The CDR3 sequence: CASSQAQGGIQYF. The CDR3 region has the DNA TGTGCCAGCAGCCAAGCGCAGGGGGGGATTCAGTACTTC.